Shown below are 13 T cell receptor beta chains from a single sample sequenced in a study of blood T cell repertoires in COVID-19. The method was immunoSEQ multiplex PCR; TCRdb's version includes in-frame clones alone and lacks a portion of them. Among about 100,000 clones listed, 92% were seen once. Sequencing was performed on peripheral blood. The receptor set was obtained from a man in his forties or fifties with active COVID-19.

The CDR3 here is CASKAGGANYGYTF. DNA of the CDR3: TGTGCCAGCAAAGCGGGGGGGGCTAACTATGGCTACACCTTC. V and J are TRBV28 and TRBJ1-2, with TRBD1 as a possible D gene (5 bases). Germline values: CDR1 MDHEN, CDR2 SYDVKM. The CDR3 covers 14 residues. The V gene lost 7 bases and the J gene lost 0 bases, with 12 bases spanning the gap.

This chain uses TRBV14 with TRBJ2-7; D gene uncertain. Trimming took off 0 bases at V and 3 bases at J, with 3 bases between the two ends. The length of the CDR3 is 12 residues. From germline, CDR1 is SGHDN and CDR2 FVKESK. The CDR3 sequence: CASSQDSYEQYF. The CDR3 bases are TGTGCCAGCAGCCAAGACAGCTACGAGCAGTACTTC.

This chain connects TRBV2 to TRBJ2-1; TRBD1 is a possible D gene (6 bases). The CDR3 is 15 amino acids. Germline loops: CDR1 SNHLY, CDR2 FYNNEI. Trimming took off 5 bases at V and 6 bases at J, with 17 bases between the two ends. The CDR3 DNA follows: TGTGCCAGCAGTCAGACAGGCAGTTTCTTCAATGAGCAGTTCTTC. This encodes CASSQTGSFFNEQFF.

The CDR3 bases are TGCGCCAGCAGCTCGGGGGGAACAACTAATGAAAAACTGTTTTTT. It yields the protein CASSSGGTTNEKLFF. The chain couples TRBV5-1 to TRBJ1-4, with D tentatively TRBD1 (5 bases). The germline CDR1 and CDR2 sequences are SGHRS and YFSETQ. The CDR3 sequence is 15 residues long. Between the trimmed V and J ends, which lost 3 bases and 0 bases, there was a span of 9 bases. Full variable domain (missing parts from reference TRBV5-1 and TRBJ1-4): KAGVTQTPRYLIKTRGQQVTLSCSPISGHRSVSWYQQTPGQGLQFLFEYFSETQRNKGNFPGRFSGRQFSNSRSEMNVSTLELGDSALYLCASSSGGTTNEKLFFGSGTQLSVL.

This rearrangement joins TRBV28 to TRBJ2-1; 14 bases fit TRBD2. Germline V gene lookup returns CDR1 MDHEN and CDR2 SYDVKM. The CDR3 extends over 15 amino acids. The ends lost 6 bases at V and 9 bases at J; junction bases unmatched: 7. The CDR3 sequence: CASSPGTSGRSEQFF. Here the CDR3 DNA reads TGTGCCAGCAGCCCTGGGACTAGCGGGAGAAGTGAGCAGTTCTTC. Variable domain in full (rest from reference TRBV28 and TRBJ2-1): DVKVTQSSRYLVKRTGEKVFLECVQDMDHENMFWYRQDPGLGLRLIYFSYDVKMKEKGDIPEGYSVSREKKERFSLILESASTNQTSMYLCASSPGTSGRSEQFFGPGTRLTVL.

The genes are TRBV7-9 and TRBJ2-7; 8 bases match TRBD2. This CDR3 is built from 15 residues. J lost 5 bases, V lost 3 bases, and 9 bases had no gene match. From germline, CDR1 is SEHNR and CDR2 FQNEAQ (reference sequence). CDR3 residues: CASSFRDGRANEQYF. The DNA of the CDR3 is TGTGCCAGCAGCTTTCGGGACGGGAGGGCCAACGAGCAGTACTTC.

The gene calls are TRBV6-1 and TRBJ2-1, with D unresolved. CDR1 is MNHNS, CDR2 SASEGT, per germline. V lost 2 bases, J lost 9 bases, and 11 bases lay in between. CDR3 length: 13 residues. CDR3 sequence: CASSEISRGEQFF. CDR3 nucleotides: TGTGCCAGCAGTGAAATTAGTAGAGGTGAGCAGTTCTTC.

This chain uses TRBV11-2 with TRBJ2-5, with a weak D call TRBD2 (6 bases). V gave up 0 bases and J gave up 0 bases, with 17 bases separating them. Germline CDR1 and CDR2: SGHAT and FQNNGV. This CDR3 is 18 amino acids long. The CDR3 spells CASSLDVWGGTDQETQYF. CDR3 coding DNA: TGTGCCAGCAGCTTAGATGTGTGGGGTGGGACTGACCAAGAGACCCAGTACTTC.

The V and J genes are TRBV9 and TRBJ2-2, with unresolved D. Germline assignment: CDR1 SGDLS and CDR2 YYNGEE. The V gene lost 0 bases and the J gene lost 0 bases, with 6 bases spanning the gap. The CDR3 extends over 15 amino acids. The CDR3 sequence: CASSVDRSNTGELFF. In nucleotides, the CDR3 is TGTGCCAGCAGCGTAGACAGATCGAACACCGGGGAGCTGTTTTTT.

This chain connects TRBV3-1 (or the pseudogene TRBV3-2) to TRBJ2-4; a possible D gene is TRBD1 (5 bases). Germline loops: CDR1 LGHDT, CDR2 YNNKEL (reference sequence). This CDR3 is 16 amino acids long. Trimming took 0 bases from V and 8 from J, leaving 17 bases between them. Written as DNA, the CDR3 is TGTGCCAGCAGCCAAGAAGGTTACAGGCGTGAAGACATTCAGTACTTC. Residues: CASSQEGYRREDIQYF.

The rearrangement uses TRBV5-1 and TRBJ2-2; the match to TRBD2 covers 9 bases. The germline V gene has CDR1 SGHRS and CDR2 YFSETQ. V dropped 3 bases and J dropped 4; count of bases not matched to a gene: 7. CDR3 length: 16 residues. Here the CDR3 reads CASSSNSGSATGELFF. CDR3 nucleotide sequence: TGCGCCAGCAGCTCCAATAGCGGGAGCGCCACCGGGGAGCTGTTTTTT.

The gene calls are TRBV13 and TRBJ2-2, with 9 nucleotides matching TRBD1. The ends lost 8 bases at V and 1 base at J; junction bases unmatched: 2. This CDR3 is 14 amino acids long. Germline loops: CDR1 PRHDT, CDR2 FYEKMQ (reference sequence). The CDR3 here is CASRGQGNTGELFF. The CDR3 nucleotides read TGTGCCAGCCGGGGACAGGGGAACACCGGGGAGCTGTTTTTT.

This clone occurred a few times. The chain links TRBV28 to TRBJ1-1, with 10 positions matching TRBD1. The CDR3 covers 15 residues. Trimming cost V 10 bases and J 4 bases; bases outside gene matches: 12. CDR1 is MDHEN and CDR2 is SYDVKM in the germline V gene. CDR3 amino acids: CAIGMGGDRGTEAFF. The CDR3 DNA reads as TGTGCCATCGGGATGGGAGGGGACAGGGGCACTGAAGCTTTCTTT.